This TCR beta chain was recorded in a study of blood T cell repertoires in COVID-19. Repertoires were generated with immunoSEQ multiplex PCR, while TCRdb's copy carries only in-frame clones and drops some. The table records roughly 150,000 clones, 80% of them present only once. The CDR3 contains 17 residues. Germline CDR1 is SGHTA and CDR2 is FQGTGA. The trim removed 2 bases at V and 1 base at J, leaving 8 bases unmatched. This TCR came from a man in his fifties or sixties with acute or convalescent COVID-19. The specimen sequenced was peripheral blood. This rearrangement joins TRBV7-3 to TRBJ2-1, with 7 nucleotides matching TRBD2. CDR3 sequence (DNA): TGTGCCAGCAGCTTATATGGGGGGGTAAGATCCTACAATGAGCAGTTCTTC. This encodes CASSLYGGVRSYNEQFF.